This T cell receptor beta chain originates from a study of graft-versus-host responses after intestinal transplantation. Study context: Multivisceral, liver-intestinal, or isolated intestinal transplants were received by the recipients. The recipients all started with anti-thymocyte globulin induction and then took tacrolimus and steroids for about three years. Study-level results: Circulating GvH clone levels at their peak were associated with HvG declines (early post-transplant). GvH clonotypes were identified within recipient marrow, with a subset emerging first in ileum or blood.

Of note for this clone: Its antigen is not identified.

Trimming took off 2 bases at V and 2 bases at J, with 16 bases between the two ends. The CDR3 is 18 amino acids. Germline V gene data show CDR1 as SGHTA and CDR2 as FQGNSA. Profiling relied on immunoSEQ multiplex PCR, and the TCRdb table lists in-frame clones only, not all of them. There are approximately 76,000 clones in the sample; approximately 84% occur only once, and 0.35% to 0.4% lies in the top ten. The sequence derives from a human donor who was the organ donor for an intestinal transplant. Sequenced material: unstimulated CD4+ T cells sorted from spleen or lymph node cells, taken before transplant. This chain links TRBV7-2 with TRBJ1-6, with a weak D call TRBD1 (5 bases). The CDR3 coding sequence is TGTGCCAGCAGCTTAACCACTTACAGGATCGCCTATAATTCACCCCTCCACTTT. It encodes CASSLTTYRIAYNSPLHF.